The next 9 T cell receptor beta chains were all read from a single sample in a study of Japanese encephalitis immunity and Zika vaccine responses. Peptide pools at around 1 ug/mL each stimulated CFSE-labeled PBMCs over a roughly 6-day culture. Unfixed live CD56-CD19-CD16-CD3+CD4+ CFSE-low cells were sorted as proliferating CD4 T cells. TCRdb called the 5' RACE reads again in MiXCR, with one record for every CDR3 protein. The sample lists about 280 distinct CDR3 sequences, about 4.5% seen once, with 40% in the top ten. This material consisted of antigen-activated CD4+ T cells from blood, cultured, taken during a Zika inactivated vaccine study. The source is an adult woman who received an inactivated Zika virus vaccine.

By proportion, this clonotype is medium-sized. This CDR3 reads CSAERPGTDTQYF. DNA for the CDR3: TGCAGTGCTGAGCGGCCTGGCACAGATACGCAGTATTTT. The rearrangement links TRBV20-1 to TRBJ2-3, with D possibly TRBD2 on 5 matching bases. The CDR3 consists of 13 residues. CDR1 is DFQATT, CDR2 SNEGSKA, per germline (reference sequence). V lost 5 bases, J lost 1 base, and 10 bases lay in between.

By share, this clonotype ranks as medium-sized. V is TRBV4-3 and J is TRBJ2-2; the D is unclear. V lost 4 bases to trimming and J lost 8 bases, with 8 bases between them. The germline V gene has CDR1 LGHNA and CDR2 YSLEER. The CDR3 totals 12 residues. The CDR3 here is CASSPLVGELFF. The CDR3 nucleotides read TGCGCCAGCAGCCCCCTTGTGGGGGAGCTGTTTTTT.

This clonotype is labeled large. This chain links TRBV4-3 with TRBJ2-2; D gene uncertain. V lost 2 bases and J 7 bases, leaving 5 bases between the germline ends. The CDR3 loop spans 12 amino acids. CDR1 and CDR2 (germline): LGHNA, YSLEER. CDR3 amino acids: CASSQLVGELFF. The CDR3 nucleotides are TGCGCCAGCAGCCAATTGGTCGGGGAGCTGTTTTTT.

This clonotype is deemed hyperexpanded. The gene calls are TRBV15 and TRBJ1-2, with TRBD1 identical over 9 bases. This CDR3 has 18 amino acids. The trim removed 1 base at V and 8 bases at J, leaving 17 bases unmatched. The germline gives CDR1 LNHNV, CDR2 YYDKDF (reference sequence). In nucleotides, the CDR3 is TGTGCCACCAGCAGAGGGACCGGGACAGGGTCGCTCGAGGGGGGCTACACCTTC. Protein product: CATSRGTGTGSLEGGYTF.

Within the sample, this clonotype is medium-sized. The CDR3 DNA reads TGTGCCAGCAGGAGGACTAGCGGCCTAACAGATACGCAGTATTTT. This codes for CASRRTSGLTDTQYF. J is TRBJ2-3 and V is TRBV2; 10 bases align to TRBD2. CDR1 is SNHLY, CDR2 FYNNEI, per germline. V dropped 6 bases and J dropped 3; count of bases not matched to a gene: 6. The CDR3 extends over 15 amino acids. Variable domain in full (rest from reference TRBV2 and TRBJ2-3): EPEVTQTPSHQVTQMGQEVILRCVPISNHLYFYWYRQILGQKVEFLVSFYNNEISEKSEIFDDQFSVERPDGSNFTLKIRSTKLEDSAMYFCASRRTSGLTDTQYFGPGTRLTVL.

By share, this clonotype counts as large. The genes are TRBV4-3 and TRBJ1-4, with D tentatively TRBD1 (5 bases). Trimming left V 5 bases short and J 5 bases short, with 15 bases between. CDR1 LGHNA and CDR2 YSLEER come from the germline V gene. This CDR3 spans 15 amino acids. The CDR3 DNA sequence: TGCGCCAGCAGCTTTACAGGAAGCAACAATGAAAAACTGTTTTTT. This sequence encodes CASSFTGSNNEKLFF.

By proportion, this clonotype is medium-sized (0.01 to 0.1%). This chain connects TRBV7-9 to TRBJ2-7, with D maybe TRBD2 (5 bases). Trimming took 8 bases from V and 5 from J, leaving 10 bases between them. This CDR3 is built from 11 residues. The germline V gene encodes CDR1 SEHNR and CDR2 FQNEAQ (reference sequence). CDR3 in DNA: TGTGCCAGCGAGAGGGAACACGAGCAGTACTTC. This translates into CASEREHEQYF.

This clonotype is labeled as medium-sized. V gene TRBV27 combines with J gene TRBJ2-5; D could derive from TRBD1 or TRBD2 (5 bases each). CDR3 length equals 15 residues. Germline lookup yields CDR1 MNHEY and CDR2 SMNVEV (reference sequence). V lost 1 base to trimming and J lost 2 bases, with 11 bases between them. CDR3 loop: CASSLFGALQETQYF. The CDR3 coding sequence is TGTGCCAGCAGTTTATTCGGGGCTCTTCAAGAGACCCAGTACTTC.

This clonotype ranks as large (0.1 to 1%). This chain links TRBV19 with TRBJ1-2; TRBD1 matches at 8 bases. The CDR3 loop spans 14 amino acids. Trimming took 10 bases from V and 4 from J; bases not matched to a gene: 11. Per germline, CDR1 LNHDA and CDR2 SQIVND (reference sequence). The CDR3 nucleotides are TGTGCCACCCGACGACAGGGGAATTCCTATGGCTACACCTTC. It yields the protein CATRRQGNSYGYTF.